One sample yielded the 8 T cell receptor beta chains listed below, sequenced in a study of blood T cell repertoires in COVID-19. Produced via immunoSEQ multiplex PCR; TCRdb's table is partial and in-frame only. In the table there are roughly 80,000 clones, under 80% of which are singletons. Sequenced: peripheral blood. The receptors were sampled from a human donor in a cohort sampled during active COVID-19.

CDR3: CASSFGTGDFNEQYF. CDR3 DNA: TGCGCCAGCAGCTTCGGGACAGGGGATTTCAACGAGCAGTACTTC. The V and J genes are TRBV5-1 and TRBJ2-7, with 10 bases fitting TRBD1. In germline, CDR1 is SGHRS, CDR2 YFSETQ. The CDR3 extends over 15 amino acids. The J segment lost 5 bases and the V segment lost 2 bases, leaving 7 bases of the junction unmatched.

This chain joins TRBV30 and TRBJ2-7; 13 bases are shared with TRBD2. The CDR3 is 15 residues long. The V and J ends lost 3 bases and 6 bases, in that order; junction bases with no gene match: 8. Germline V CDR1 and CDR2: GTSNPN, SVGIG (reference sequence). CDR3 protein: CAWRIPGLAGLEQYF. As DNA, the CDR3 is TGTGCCTGGAGGATCCCGGGACTAGCGGGACTCGAGCAGTACTTC.

This clone has at least ten counts. This sequence joins TRBV3-1 (or the pseudogene TRBV3-2) and TRBJ1-2, with D possibly TRBD1 on 5 matching bases. Trimming removed 1 base from V and 4 bases from J, with 13 bases in between. The CDR3 consists of 15 residues. Germline V gene sequence: CDR1 LGHDT, CDR2 YNNKEL (reference sequence). CDR3 sequence reads: CASSQGGGISYGYTF. CDR3 bases: TGTGCCAGCAGCCAAGGGGGGGGAATAAGCTATGGCTACACCTTC.

The chain couples TRBV6-1 to TRBJ2-7; TRBD1 agrees at 9 bases. The length of the CDR3 is 15 residues. J lost 4 bases, V lost 2 bases, and 6 bases had no gene match. Germline V gene sequence: CDR1 MNHNS, CDR2 SASEGT. The CDR3 loop is CASSETTGTGYEQYF. CDR3 DNA: TGTGCCAGCAGTGAAACAACCGGGACAGGGTACGAGCAGTACTTC.

This sequence joins TRBV6-5 and TRBJ2-1, with D possibly TRBD1 on 6 matching bases. The germline gives CDR1 MNHEY, CDR2 SVGAGI. The CDR3 sequence is 13 residues long. The V end was cut by 6 bases, the J end by 9 bases, with 15 bases between. The CDR3 here is CASRRPGAPEQFF. Written as DNA, the CDR3 is TGTGCCAGCAGACGTCCAGGGGCGCCTGAGCAGTTCTTC.

The genes are TRBV30 and TRBJ1-1; D may be TRBD1 (5 bases). V lost 0 bases to trimming and J lost 4 bases, with 15 bases between them. CDR3 length equals 15 residues. In germline, CDR1 is GTSNPN, CDR2 SVGIG (reference sequence). CDR3 sequence (DNA): TGTGCCTGGAGTGTACCTTTGTGGCAGGGCACTGAAGCTTTCTTT. Translation gives CAWSVPLWQGTEAFF.

V gene TRBV6-5 combines with J gene TRBJ2-6; the match to TRBD1 covers 8 bases. The CDR3 is made up of 15 amino acids. V was clipped by 6 bases and J by 4 bases; unmatched bases: 5. The germline V gene has CDR1 MNHEY and CDR2 SVGAGI. The CDR3 region is CASSTTGVGANVLTF. The CDR3 region has the DNA TGTGCCAGCAGCACGACAGGGGTGGGGGCCAACGTCCTGACTTTC.

V usage is TRBV27 and J usage is TRBJ1-6; 7 positions match TRBD1. The V gene end was trimmed by 6 bases and the J gene end by 3 bases; junction bases not matched to a gene: 8. This CDR3 region has 16 residues. Germline values: CDR1 MNHEY, CDR2 SMNVEV (reference sequence). CDR3 protein: CASRLTGTNYNSPLHF. DNA for the CDR3: TGTGCCAGCAGGTTGACAGGGACCAACTATAATTCACCCCTCCACTTT.